A selection of T cell receptor beta chains follows, all from one sample in a study of shared clonotypes between healthy human individuals. Method: immunoSEQ multiplex PCR; TCRdb's copy keeps in-frame clones and lacks some. This sample carries about 680,000 clones, 92% of them seen once, and the ten largest clones take 24%. The sequenced sample was naive CD8+ T cells sorted from blood. The receptor set was obtained from a man aged 30 to 45 in good health. The CDR3 runs from the conserved cysteine through the conserved F or W. The D gene is left open where the match is weak. Rows may omit the clone size; those that give it use once, few, many or a size class.

d_gene: TRBD2
j_gene: TRBJ2-3
abundance: -
v_gene: TRBV4-1
CDR3nt: TGCGCCAGCAGCCCTCAAGTCACTAGCGCGCCTAGCACAGATACGCAGTATTTT
CDR3aa: CASSPQVTSAPSTDTQYF

d_gene: TRBD1
j_gene: TRBJ2-2
abundance: -
v_gene: TRBV4-1
CDR3nt: TGCGCCAGCAGCCAAATACAGGGGGACACCGGGGAGCTGTTTTTT
CDR3aa: CASSQIQGDTGELFF

d_gene: -
j_gene: TRBJ2-7
abundance: -
v_gene: TRBV5-5
CDR3nt: TGTGCCAGCAACCCAGGACACATTTTCTACGAGCAGTACTTC
CDR3aa: CASNPGHIFYEQYF

d_gene: -
j_gene: TRBJ2-5
abundance: -
v_gene: TRBV19
CDR3nt: TGTGCCAGTAGTATCCAGGGCTACGAGACCCAGTACTTC
CDR3aa: CASSIQGYETQYF

d_gene: -
j_gene: TRBJ2-5
abundance: -
v_gene: TRBV28
CDR3nt: TGTGCCAGCACCCCCAGCTTGTGGGAGCCGGAAGAGACCCAGTACTTC
CDR3aa: CASTPSLWEPEETQYF

d_gene: -
j_gene: TRBJ2-7
abundance: -
v_gene: TRBV19
CDR3nt: TGTGCCAGTAGTGGAGACACTCACGAGCAGTACTTC
CDR3aa: CASSGDTHEQYF

d_gene: -
j_gene: TRBJ2-3
abundance: -
v_gene: TRBV2
CDR3nt: TGTGCCAGCAGTGATGAGCGAACACTTAGCACAGATACGCAGTATTTT
CDR3aa: CASSDERTLSTDTQYF

d_gene: -
j_gene: TRBJ2-3
abundance: -
v_gene: TRBV27
CDR3nt: TGTGCCAGCAGTTTCGTGAGCGGCGGGGGCACAGATACGCAGTATTTT
CDR3aa: CASSFVSGGGTDTQYF

d_gene: -
j_gene: TRBJ2-7
abundance: -
v_gene: TRBV19
CDR3nt: TGTGCCAGTAGTATCACAGGGAGCTCCTACGAGCAGTACTTC
CDR3aa: CASSITGSSYEQYF

d_gene: -
j_gene: TRBJ2-1
abundance: -
v_gene: TRBV11-2
CDR3nt: TGTGCCAGCAGCTTAGATACCGGGAGCCCCAGGGCCTACAATGAGCAGTTCTTC
CDR3aa: CASSLDTGSPRAYNEQFF

d_gene: TRBD1
j_gene: TRBJ2-7
abundance: -
v_gene: TRBV29-1
CDR3nt: TGCAGCTTCATGCCGGGACAGGGGACCTACGAGCAGTACTTC
CDR3aa: CSFMPGQGTYEQYF

d_gene: TRBD1
j_gene: TRBJ2-1
abundance: -
v_gene: TRBV23-1
CDR3nt: TGCGCCAGCAGCCATCGGACAGGGAGGATGGATGAGCAGTTCTTC
CDR3aa: CASSHRTGRMDEQFF

d_gene: -
j_gene: TRBJ2-2
abundance: -
v_gene: TRBV6-5
CDR3nt: TGTGCCAGCAGTTACGGGCCAGGGACCGGGGAGCTGTTTTTT
CDR3aa: CASSYGPGTGELFF

d_gene: -
j_gene: TRBJ2-5
abundance: -
v_gene: TRBV29-1
CDR3nt: TGCAGCACATCCTGGAGGGGGGCCGCCGGGAGGGAGACCCAGTACTTC
CDR3aa: CSTSWRGAAGRETQYF

d_gene: -
j_gene: TRBJ2-2
abundance: -
v_gene: TRBV7-2
CDR3nt: TGTGCCAGCAGCTTACCAGCGGACACCGGGGAGCTGTTTTTT
CDR3aa: CASSLPADTGELFF

d_gene: -
j_gene: TRBJ2-5
abundance: -
v_gene: TRBV27
CDR3nt: TGTGCCAGCAAGCCCGGACGGTACCAAGAGACCCAGTACTTC
CDR3aa: CASKPGRYQETQYF

d_gene: -
j_gene: TRBJ1-5
abundance: once
v_gene: TRBV5-5
CDR3nt: TGTGCCAGCAGCTTGTTGGCCGACGGGGATCAGCCCCAGCATTTT
CDR3aa: CASSLLADGDQPQHF

d_gene: TRBD1
j_gene: TRBJ2-1
abundance: -
v_gene: TRBV6-5
CDR3nt: TGTGCCAGCAGTTACTGGCAGGGGGATGAGCAGTTCTTC
CDR3aa: CASSYWQGDEQFF

d_gene: TRBD2
j_gene: TRBJ2-1
abundance: -
v_gene: TRBV11-2
CDR3nt: TGTGCCAGCAGCTTACTAGCGGGGCACAATGAGCAGTTCTTC
CDR3aa: CASSLLAGHNEQFF

d_gene: -
j_gene: TRBJ1-2
abundance: -
v_gene: TRBV5-1
CDR3nt: TGCGCCAGCAGCTTGGCCTCTCGGGACACATCCTATGGCTACACCTTC
CDR3aa: CASSLASRDTSYGYTF

d_gene: -
j_gene: TRBJ2-5
abundance: few
v_gene: TRBV7-9
CDR3nt: TGTGCCAGCAGCCTTAGTTGGAGCGAGACCCAGTACTTC
CDR3aa: CASSLSWSETQYF

d_gene: TRBD1
j_gene: TRBJ1-3
abundance: -
v_gene: TRBV9
CDR3nt: TGTGCCAGCAGCGTAGGGACAGGGGGGCCTGGAAACACCATATATTTT
CDR3aa: CASSVGTGGPGNTIYF

d_gene: -
j_gene: TRBJ2-1
abundance: once
v_gene: TRBV27
CDR3nt: TGTGCCAGCAGCCACGGGGGCTCCTACAATGAGCAGTTCTTC
CDR3aa: CASSHGGSYNEQFF

d_gene: -
j_gene: TRBJ2-5
abundance: -
v_gene: TRBV7-8
CDR3nt: TGTGCCAGCAGCTTAGCGGTGGTGATGGGTGGGCAAGAGACCCAGTACTTC
CDR3aa: CASSLAVVMGGQETQYF

d_gene: TRBD2
j_gene: TRBJ2-7
abundance: -
v_gene: TRBV2
CDR3nt: TGTGCCAGCAGACGAACTAGCGGATCCTACGAGCAGTACTTC
CDR3aa: CASRRTSGSYEQYF

d_gene: -
j_gene: TRBJ1-4
abundance: -
v_gene: TRBV27
CDR3nt: TGTGCCAGCAGTTTACCGGGTGGAGAAAAACTGTTTTTT
CDR3aa: CASSLPGGEKLFF

d_gene: TRBD2
j_gene: TRBJ2-1
abundance: once
v_gene: TRBV5-1
CDR3nt: TGCGCCAGCAGCCTAAGACTAGCGGGAGCGGTTGGCAATGAGCAGTTCTTC
CDR3aa: CASSLRLAGAVGNEQFF

d_gene: -
j_gene: TRBJ2-5
abundance: -
v_gene: TRBV9
CDR3nt: TGTGCCAGCGGGGCTCCCCAGTACTTC
CDR3aa: CASGAPQYF

d_gene: TRBD1
j_gene: TRBJ2-2
abundance: -
v_gene: TRBV5-5
CDR3nt: TGTGCCAGCAGCCCGGGACAGATGACCGGGGAGCTGTTTTTT
CDR3aa: CASSPGQMTGELFF

d_gene: TRBD2
j_gene: TRBJ2-5
abundance: -
v_gene: TRBV6-5
CDR3nt: TGTGCCAGCAGTTACGGTAGCGGGAGTTCAGAGACCCAGTACTTC
CDR3aa: CASSYGSGSSETQYF

d_gene: TRBD1
j_gene: TRBJ2-5
abundance: -
v_gene: TRBV9
CDR3nt: TGTGCCAGCAGCGAGACAACCGGGACAGTGATCGGAGAGACCCAGTACTTC
CDR3aa: CASSETTGTVIGETQYF

d_gene: -
j_gene: TRBJ2-7
abundance: -
v_gene: TRBV11-2
CDR3nt: TGTGCCAGCAGCTTAGCTATACCAGGATACGAGCAGTACTTC
CDR3aa: CASSLAIPGYEQYF

d_gene: -
j_gene: TRBJ1-2
abundance: -
v_gene: TRBV15
CDR3nt: TGTGCCACCAGCAGAGATGAGGCCAGGGCACGGGGCTACACCTTC
CDR3aa: CATSRDEARARGYTF

d_gene: -
j_gene: TRBJ2-2
abundance: -
v_gene: TRBV5-1
CDR3nt: TGCGCCAGCAGCTTCGCAGGACAAAACACCGGGGAGCTGTTTTTT
CDR3aa: CASSFAGQNTGELFF

d_gene: TRBD2
j_gene: TRBJ2-7
abundance: -
v_gene: TRBV27
CDR3nt: TGTGCCAGCAGTTTAGCGGGAGAATCCTACGAGCAGTACTTC
CDR3aa: CASSLAGESYEQYF

d_gene: TRBD1
j_gene: TRBJ1-2
abundance: few
v_gene: TRBV6-5
CDR3nt: TGTGCCAGCAGGGACAGGGAGTATGGCTACACCTTC
CDR3aa: CASRDREYGYTF

d_gene: -
j_gene: TRBJ2-7
abundance: -
v_gene: TRBV28
CDR3nt: TGTGCCAGCAGTTTATCAATGGGCGAGCAGTACTTC
CDR3aa: CASSLSMGEQYF

d_gene: -
j_gene: TRBJ2-3
abundance: -
v_gene: TRBV11-2
CDR3nt: TGTGCCAGCAGCTTATCAGGGGCAGATACGCAGTATTTT
CDR3aa: CASSLSGADTQYF

d_gene: TRBD1
j_gene: TRBJ2-7
abundance: -
v_gene: TRBV19
CDR3nt: TGTGCCAGTAGCCTGACCGGGACAGGGGTTAACGAGCAGTACTTC
CDR3aa: CASSLTGTGVNEQYF

d_gene: TRBD2
j_gene: TRBJ2-1
abundance: few
v_gene: TRBV27
CDR3nt: TGTGCCAGCAGTTTCGTCGGGACTACCTACAATGAGCAGTTCTTC
CDR3aa: CASSFVGTTYNEQFF